This TCR beta chain derives from a study of blood T cells in healthy people across ages. This CDR3 contains 13 residues. Germline V CDR1 and CDR2: SGHTA, FQGNSA. Trimming shortened V by 5 bases and J by 9 bases, and 11 bases separated the two germline ends. Overall study findings and caveats: TCR beta diversity per million T cells fell roughly linearly with age.

The use of a sample-barcoded 5' primer and a J-beta primer mix characterized a second PCR of 7 to 11 cycles. Each of the cDNA molecules was tagged by a template-switch adaptor with 12 random nucleotides. TCRdb re-derived calls from the 5' RACE reads in MiXCR, one entry per CDR3 protein. The sample has 550,000 to 600,000 distinct CDR3 sequences, approximately 25% seen once. Notes on this clonotype: The antigen is not known.

The TCR comes from a woman in her seventies in good health. The specimen was blood. This chain uses TRBV7-2 with TRBJ1-6, with D hard to call. The CDR3 DNA reads as TGTGCCAGCAGCCCGGGAATGGGTTCACCCCTCCACTTT. As protein: CASSPGMGSPLHF.